Below are 22 T cell receptor beta chains sequenced from a single sample in a study of cytomegalovirus exposure and HLA in healthy donors. Clones were sequenced by immunoSEQ multiplex PCR, and TCRdb holds only the in-frame ones, with some missing. The table lists roughly 100,000 clones, approximately 90% of them singletons, with approximately 4% in the top ten. Sequenced sample: PBMCs. These receptors were obtained from a woman aged 18 to 35 in good health and CMV-seropositive.

The chain recombines TRBV4-2 with TRBJ2-7; possibly TRBD2 for D (6 bases). Germline values: CDR1 LGHNA, CDR2 YNFKEQ. The CDR3 spans 11 residues. This CDR3 is CGSGEGYEQYF. The DNA of the CDR3 is TGTGGCTCGGGGGAAGGTTACGAGCAGTACTTC.

The chain joins TRBV4-2 to TRBJ1-5; D unresolved. The germline CDR1 and CDR2 sequences are LGHNA and YNFKEQ. V dropped 0 bases and J dropped 3 bases, with 9 bases sitting between them. The length of the CDR3 is 15 residues. CDR3 sequence (DNA): TGTGCCAGCAGCCAAGATACGGGTTCCAATCAGCCCCAGCATTTT. This sequence encodes CASSQDTGSNQPQHF.

The rearrangement joins TRBV28 to TRBJ1-5; 8 positions agree with TRBD1. The CDR3 covers 16 residues. Per germline, CDR1 MDHEN and CDR2 SYDVKM. V lost 6 bases, J lost 3 bases, and 10 bases stayed unmatched. The CDR3 region has the DNA TGTGCCAGCAGGACTAGGACAGGGCGGGCCAATCAGCCCCAGCATTTT. Translation: CASRTRTGRANQPQHF.

The V call is TRBV11-3, the J call TRBJ1-2; 10 bases fit TRBD1. The germline CDR1 and CDR2 sequences are SGHNT and YENEEA. The length of the CDR3 is 14 residues. V dropped 6 bases and J dropped 4; count of bases not matched to a gene: 5. Here the CDR3 DNA reads TGTGCCAGCAGAAGGACAGGGGGGGGCTATGGCTACACCTTC. It yields the protein CASRRTGGGYGYTF.

This clone was picked up one time. The chain couples TRBV10-2 to TRBJ1-2, with a weak D call TRBD1 (5 bases). CDR1 is WSHSY, CDR2 SAAADI, per germline. This CDR3 is 13 amino acids long. V was clipped by 4 bases and J by 6 bases, with 12 bases between them. CDR3 coding DNA: TGCGCCAGCAGTGGGGGCAGCGTCCATGGCTACACCTTC. Amino acid sequence: CASSGGSVHGYTF.

The chain is built from TRBV9 and TRBJ2-7, with 10 bases identical to TRBD1. CDR1 is SGDLS, CDR2 YYNGEE, per germline. The CDR3 is 15 amino acids. Losses at the gene ends were 4 bases for V and 2 bases for J; bases not matched to a gene: 6. The CDR3 DNA sequence: TGTGCCAGCAGCCAAGGGACAGGGGTTACCTACGAGCAGTACTTC. Translated: CASSQGTGVTYEQYF. Variable domain in full (rest from reference TRBV9 and TRBJ2-7): DSGVTQTPKHLITATGQRVTLRCSPRSGDLSVYWYQQSLDQGLQFLIQYYNGEERAKGNILERFSAQQFPDLHSELNLSSLELGDSALYFCASSQGTGVTYEQYFGPGTRLTVT.

The chain recombines TRBV6-5 with TRBJ2-5; 7 bases map to TRBD1. Germline V gene data show CDR1 as MNHEY and CDR2 as SVGAGI. This CDR3 has 16 residues. Losses at the gene ends were 2 bases for V and 2 bases for J; bases not matched to a gene: 8. The DNA for the CDR3 is TGTGCCAGCAGTTACACTAGGGGGCCACTACAAGAGACCCAGTACTTC. Its protein product is CASSYTRGPLQETQYF.

In this sample, this clone turned up a few times. The V call is TRBV5-4, the J call TRBJ1-1; possible D gene TRBD1, 6 bases. With 4 bases removed from V and 1 base from J, the gap between germline ends came to 11 bases. This CDR3 comprises 14 residues. The germline gives CDR1 SGHNT, CDR2 YYREEE (reference sequence). The CDR3 loop is CASSTMTGNTEAFF. CDR3 nucleotide sequence: TGTGCCAGCAGCACTATGACAGGGAACACTGAAGCTTTCTTT.

The rearrangement uses TRBV29-1 and TRBJ2-5; 7 bases fit TRBD2. Germline values: CDR1 SQVTM, CDR2 ANQGSEA. With 5 bases clipped from V and 3 bases from J, the junction kept 15 bases outside the gene matches. The CDR3 consists of 16 residues. The CDR3 DNA follows: TGCAGCGTTCGAGGTCCGCTGGCGGGGAGGGAAGAGACCCAGTACTTC. It is translated as CSVRGPLAGREETQYF.

The CDR3 loop reads CASTQSGQANYGYTF. The CDR3 DNA reads as TGTGCCAGCACCCAATCAGGGCAAGCTAACTATGGCTACACCTTC. This chain uses TRBV6-1 with TRBJ1-2, with D perhaps TRBD1 (5 bases). Germline CDR1 and CDR2: MNHNS and SASEGT. The CDR3 contains 15 residues. The germline V and J ends were trimmed by 7 bases and 0 bases, with 15 bases remaining between them.

This clone has at least ten counts. Other DNA sequences in this specimen translate into the identical CDR3. The CDR3 region is CASSLGGTGYGYTF. The DNA of the CDR3 is TGTGCCAGCAGTTTAGGCGGGACAGGATATGGCTACACCTTC. The V and J genes are TRBV28 and TRBJ1-2, with 8 bases aligning to TRBD1. The CDR3 has 14 amino acids. Germline CDR1 reads MDHEN; CDR2 reads SYDVKM. V dropped 2 bases and J dropped 5; count of bases not matched to a gene: 4.

This chain uses TRBV19 with TRBJ1-2, with D possibly being TRBD1 (5 bases). The CDR3 extends over 15 amino acids. CDR1 and CDR2 (germline): LNHDA, SQIVND (reference sequence). V lost 7 bases, J lost 6 bases, and 21 bases lay in between. CDR3 loop: CASTRGGEARHGYTF. CDR3 coding DNA: TGTGCCAGTACGAGGGGCGGGGAGGCTAGACATGGCTACACCTTC.

The table lists this clone with a count of one. The rearrangement joins TRBV7-9 to TRBJ1-1; D is perhaps TRBD1 (5 bases). Germline loops: CDR1 SEHNR, CDR2 FQNEAQ (reference sequence). V was cut by 5 bases and J by 0 bases, with 10 bases left in between. The CDR3 has 14 residues. The CDR3 DNA reads as TGTGCCAGCAGCCCGGGGGACCTGAACACTGAAGCTTTCTTT. It is translated as CASSPGDLNTEAFF.

The chain couples TRBV7-9 to TRBJ2-2; TRBD2 matches at 10 bases. The CDR3 runs 16 residues. V shed 3 bases and J 7 bases; nucleotides not matched to a gene: 8. Germline assignment: CDR1 SEHNR and CDR2 FQNEAQ (reference sequence). The CDR3 loop reads CASSFPAGGNDGELFF. The DNA of the CDR3 is TGTGCCAGCAGCTTTCCAGCGGGGGGGAATGACGGGGAGCTGTTTTTT.

The chain employs TRBV14 and TRBJ1-3; maybe TRBD1 (5 bases). The CDR3 is made up of 16 amino acids. Germline V gene data show CDR1 as SGHDN and CDR2 as FVKESK. V was clipped by 4 bases and J by 1 base, with 14 bases between them. CDR3 coding DNA: TGTGCCAGCAGCCCGGGCTTCGGGGGATCTGGAAACACCATATATTTT. Its protein product is CASSPGFGGSGNTIYF.

The chain uses TRBV7-8 and TRBJ2-4; 7 bases agree with TRBD1. CDR3 size: 15 residues. Germline assignment: CDR1 SGHVS and CDR2 FQNEAQ. The J segment lost 4 bases and the V segment lost 1 base, leaving 4 bases of the junction unmatched. The CDR3 loop is CASSLGDRAKNIQYF. The CDR3 DNA reads TGTGCCAGCAGCTTAGGAGACAGGGCGAAAAACATTCAGTACTTC.

V and J are TRBV9 and TRBJ2-1; TRBD1 aligns across 9 bases. The CDR3 loop spans 17 amino acids. J lost 5 bases, V lost 0 bases, and 9 bases had no gene match. CDR1 is SGDLS, CDR2 YYNGEE, per germline. The CDR3 here is CASSVGWTRDRDNEQFF. The CDR3 region has the DNA TGTGCCAGCAGCGTAGGGTGGACCCGGGACAGGGACAATGAGCAGTTCTTC.

This chain joins TRBV2 and TRBJ1-5; D is unclear. V lost 6 bases and J lost 7, with 13 bases in between. CDR3 length: 13 residues. Germline V gene data show CDR1 as SNHLY and CDR2 as FYNNEI. The DNA of the CDR3 is TGTGCCAGCAGGCCAGGAAGAGGGCAGCCCCAGCATTTT. Its protein product is CASRPGRGQPQHF. Supplemented by reference TRBV2 and TRBJ1-5, the full variable domain reads EPEVTQTPSHQVTQMGQEVILRCVPISNHLYFYWYRQILGQKVEFLVSFYNNEISEKSEIFDDQFSVERPDGSNFTLKIRSTKLEDSAMYFCASRPGRGQPQHFGDGTRLSIL.

The chain joins TRBV5-5 to TRBJ1-5, with a weak D call TRBD1 (5 bases). This CDR3 region has 16 residues. V was trimmed by 0 bases and J by 4 bases, leaving 14 bases between them. Per germline, CDR1 SGHKS and CDR2 YYEKEE (reference sequence). Written as DNA, the CDR3 is TGTGCCAGCAGCTTGGCGGGGGTGTTGTTAAATCAGCCCCAGCATTTT. Protein sequence: CASSLAGVLLNQPQHF.

The V gene is TRBV4-1, the J gene TRBJ1-4; D is unresolved. The CDR3 contains 13 residues. Trimming removed 4 bases from V and 4 bases from J, with 7 bases in between. In germline, CDR1 is MGHRA, CDR2 YSYEKL. The CDR3 DNA follows: TGCGCCAGCAGCCGGCAGTTTAATGAAAAACTGTTTTTT. It specifies CASSRQFNEKLFF.

V gene TRBV5-5 combines with J gene TRBJ1-2; D perhaps matches TRBD1 (6 bases). V was cut by 0 bases and J by 0 bases, with 15 bases left in between. This CDR3 region has 17 residues. Germline CDR1 and CDR2: SGHKS and YYEKEE (reference sequence). DNA for the CDR3: TGTGCCAGCAGCTTGGCCTCTGGACAGAGAGCTAACTATGGCTACACCTTC. Residues: CASSLASGQRANYGYTF.

The rearrangement uses TRBV10-3 and TRBJ2-1; maybe TRBD1 (6 bases). CDR3 size: 15 residues. Germline lookup yields CDR1 ENHRY and CDR2 SYGVKD. V was shortened by 2 bases and J by 7 bases, with 15 bases between the two germline ends. The CDR3 DNA sequence: TGTGCCATCAGTGAGCCCAGCAGGGGCTGGAATGAGCAGTTCTTC. This gives the protein CAISEPSRGWNEQFF.